The T cell receptor (beta chain) described here comes from a study of metastatic and nonmetastatic thyroid tumors (dated by TCRdb to the early 2020s). A note on the overall study: The researchers compared repertoires between peripheral blood samples and tumor or nodule tissue samples from patients with malignant or benign thyroid disease. The research as a whole found: In both blood and tumor samples, TCR beta diversity was reported to be significantly higher in malignant tumors than in benign nodules.

Receptor amplification or capture employed PCR. For sequencing, an Illumina HiSeq 4000 was employed. High-throughput sequencing was used to profile the CDR3 region of the TCR beta-chain in every patient. Per the original workflow: The researchers built a classifier to tell apart papillary thyroid cancer patients with distant metastasis, based on CDR3 differences among clinicopathological groups. Repertoire diversity was assessed with the Shannon index, and tumor-blood repertoire similarity with the Morisita-Horn index. TCRdb trimmed public reads at Q25 via fastp, called clones via MiXCR and kept in-frame beta chains. TCRdb, not the original authors, processed these V and J calls. This sample is represented by about 16,000 clones; 29% of them were singletons. The ten largest clones capture roughly 12% of the sample. Deletion took 8 bases off V and 6 bases off J, with a span of 17 bases between the germline ends. The CDR3 runs 13 residues from the cysteine to the phenylalanine. Left in the record is the CDR3 DNA by itself, 39 bases read in frame from the first base. Via the germline V gene, CDR1 is MNHNS and CDR2 SASEGT.

The sample holds many counts of this clone. Its antigen remains undetermined. Nothing much larger sits one base from this clone, and base qualities are not available. Before undergoing thyroid surgery, none of the patients had been given any kind of treatment. The study retrospectively analysed patient clinical samples collected from about 2012 to 2018 using T-cell receptor beta sequencing. Sequencing was performed on tumor tissue. The clonotype was recovered from a male donor with papillary thyroid cancer or a benign thyroid nodule (not recorded which). Some clones in this sample may be carry-over from other donors' samples. The chain links TRBV6-1 with TRBJ2-7; the D call could be TRBD1 or TRBD2, with each sharing 5 bases. The CDR3 region reads CASRRPQGREQYF. The DNA reads TGTGCCAGCCGCCGACCGCAGGGACGCGAGCAGTACTTC.